This TCR beta chain was observed in a study of blood T cell repertoires in COVID-19. Study-wide context: Specimens from acute and convalescent COVID-19 originated in the United States, Italy and Spain. The cDNA or gDNA used as material had been derived from T cells, B-cell-depleted T cells, or PBMCs.

Study processing details: Counts of nucleated cells, estimated from reference gene primer amplification, were obtained. Only in-frame clones appear in the TCRdb table, and some are missing; sequencing was by immunoSEQ multiplex PCR. That table supplies the V and J calls and clone size; D and trimming were determined from the DNA. The sample holds about 110,000 clones, 90% seen once. The germline CDR1 and CDR2 sequences are SGHRS and YFSETQ. J lost 6 bases, V lost 3 bases, and 3 bases had no gene match. The CDR3 contains 12 residues. The receptor was derived from a human donor in a cohort sampled during active COVID-19. Sequencing used peripheral blood. The gene calls are TRBV5-1 and TRBJ2-7; TRBD2 agrees at 7 bases. CDR3 in amino acids: CASSWTRTEQYF. The CDR3 DNA follows: TGCGCCAGCAGCTGGACTAGAACCGAGCAGTACTTC.